The 5 T cell receptor beta chains given below trace back to one sample, sequenced in a study of shared clonotypes between healthy human individuals. The protocol was immunoSEQ multiplex PCR, while the TCRdb copy is restricted to in-frame clones and leaves out a portion. The profile shows 2 million to 2.5 million clones, over 85% of them singletons. Sequenced sample: naive CD4+ T cells from PBMCs. Subset defined: CD45RA+ positively selected. All receptors derive from a man between 18 and 29 years old in good health. Some clones in this sample may be carry-over from other donors' samples.

This sequence joins TRBV28 and TRBJ2-7, with 9 bases aligning to TRBD1. J was trimmed by 4 bases and V by 5 bases; bases with no gene match: 9. This CDR3 comprises 15 residues. Germline CDR1 MDHEN, CDR2 SYDVKM. The CDR3 nucleotides read TGTGCCAGCAGTGAAGGAGGGACAGGGCCGTACGAGCAGTACTTC. This sequence encodes CASSEGGTGPYEQYF.

The V and J genes are TRBV4-1 and TRBJ2-3, with D maybe TRBD2 (5 bases). V lost 4 bases, J lost 1 base, and 9 bases lay in between. Germline lookup yields CDR1 MGHRA and CDR2 YSYEKL. CDR3 size: 14 residues. The CDR3 loop is CASSLRTGTDTQYF. Written as DNA, the CDR3 is TGCGCCAGCAGCCTAAGGACTGGCACAGATACGCAGTATTTT.

This chain uses TRBV5-4 with TRBJ1-4, with D possibly TRBD1 on 6 matching bases. V was cut by 3 bases and J by 7 bases, with 13 bases left in between. Germline lookup yields CDR1 SGHNT and CDR2 YYREEE (reference sequence). This CDR3 has 14 residues. CDR3: CASSYLQGGEKLFF. The CDR3, as DNA: TGTGCCAGCAGCTATCTCCAAGGGGGTGAAAAACTGTTTTTT.

A note on this clone: This sample includes further DNA sequences coding for the same CDR3. The chain is built from TRBV7-2 and TRBJ2-3, with 7 bases lining up with TRBD1. V shed 1 base and J 2 bases; nucleotides not matched to a gene: 3. Germline V gives CDR1 SGHTA, CDR2 FQGNSA. This CDR3 is built from 15 residues. In nucleotides, the CDR3 is TGTGCCAGCAGCTTAGACAGGGGACCCACAGATACGCAGTATTTT. The encoded protein is CASSLDRGPTDTQYF.

This clone was seen a single time. The rearrangement joins TRBV6-4 to TRBJ1-1; 8 bases fit TRBD1. Germline V gives CDR1 MRHNA, CDR2 SNTAGT. The CDR3 consists of 15 residues. Germline trimming cut 4 bases from V and 8 bases from J; bases unmatched to any gene: 12. CDR3 in DNA: TGTGCCAGCAGTGTAACAGGGGGACTCGGATTAGAAGCTTTCTTT. This gives the protein CASSVTGGLGLEAFF.